The 14 T cell receptor beta chains presented below share a single source sample, sequenced in a study of blood T cell repertoires in COVID-19. The assay was immunoSEQ multiplex PCR, and TCRdb's table has in-frame clones only and misses some. The sample comprises around 80,000 clones, more than 85% of which are singletons, and under 8.5% rests with the top ten. Sequencing used peripheral blood. The source is a man aged 80 or over with active or convalescent COVID-19.

The sample holds a few counts of this clone. The V gene is TRBV7-2, the J gene TRBJ1-2; TRBD1 aligns across 8 bases. The V segment lost 4 bases and the J segment 7 bases; nucleotides outside the gene matches: 11. The germline gives CDR1 SGHTA, CDR2 FQGNSA. The CDR3 runs to 15 residues. CDR3 amino acids: CASSSDGGTGSGYTF. The CDR3 region has the DNA TGTGCCAGCAGCTCCGACGGAGGGACAGGTAGTGGCTACACCTTC.

The chain combines TRBV19 with TRBJ2-1; TRBD1 is a possible D gene (6 bases). Germline-derived CDR1 and CDR2 are LNHDA and SQIVND (reference sequence). This CDR3 has 13 amino acids. Between the trimmed V and J ends, which lost 10 bases and 5 bases, there was a span of 15 bases. The CDR3 sequence: CATQPGQDNEQFF. The CDR3, as DNA: TGTGCCACCCAACCGGGACAAGACAATGAGCAGTTCTTC.

The rearrangement uses TRBV9 and TRBJ2-5; 15 bases agree with TRBD2. The V gene end was trimmed by 4 bases and the J gene end by 5 bases; junction bases not matched to a gene: 6. This CDR3 is 16 amino acids long. Germline V gene lookup returns CDR1 SGDLS and CDR2 YYNGEE. CDR3 DNA: TGTGCCAGCAGCCCGGGACTAGCGGGGGGCGGGGAGACCCAGTACTTC. As protein: CASSPGLAGGGETQYF.

The chain uses TRBV24-1 and TRBJ1-2; D not certain. With 4 bases removed from V and 4 bases from J, the gap between germline ends came to 9 bases. The CDR3 spans 13 residues. CDR1 KGHDR and CDR2 SFDVKD come from the germline V gene. CDR3: CATSETGIYGYTF. CDR3 coding DNA: TGTGCCACCAGTGAAACGGGAATCTATGGCTACACCTTC.

This chain connects TRBV7-9 to TRBJ2-7; TRBD1 agrees at 7 bases. This CDR3 spans 16 amino acids. Germline V gene sequence: CDR1 SEHNR, CDR2 FQNEAQ (reference sequence). V was pared by 5 bases and J by 1 base, with 11 bases of the junction left unmatched. The CDR3 protein is CASSLDETGSSYEQYV. CDR3 sequence (DNA): TGTGCCAGCAGCCTTGACGAGACAGGGTCTTCCTACGAGCAGTACGTC.

The chain links TRBV6-5 to TRBJ1-5; 7 bases map to TRBD1. With 5 bases clipped from V and 3 bases from J, the junction kept 7 bases outside the gene matches. CDR3 length: 15 residues. Germline values: CDR1 MNHEY, CDR2 SVGAGI. The CDR3 spells CASSPRTGPNQPQHF. The CDR3 DNA is TGTGCCAGCAGTCCAAGGACAGGCCCCAATCAGCCCCAGCATTTT.

This sequence joins TRBV5-1 and TRBJ2-1; 10 nucleotides agree with TRBD2. There are 16 residues in the CDR3. The junction had 5 bases not matched to a gene; V was cut back by 3 bases and J by 2 bases. Germline V gene sequence: CDR1 SGHRS, CDR2 YFSETQ. CDR3 loop: CASSSLSGGAYNEQFF. CDR3 in DNA: TGCGCCAGCAGCTCCCTCAGCGGGGGGGCCTACAATGAGCAGTTCTTC.

The chain is built from TRBV6-5 and TRBJ2-3; the D gene is possibly TRBD2 (5 bases). CDR3 length: 12 amino acids. With 9 bases removed from V and 4 bases from J, the gap between germline ends came to 11 bases. CDR1 MNHEY and CDR2 SVGAGI come from the germline V gene. CDR3 in amino acids: CASRTGADTQYF. For the CDR3, the DNA is TGTGCCAGTAGGACTGGCGCAGATACGCAGTATTTT.

This chain connects TRBV9 to TRBJ2-3, with 7 bases that match TRBD2. This CDR3 comprises 14 residues. V lost 6 bases, J lost 5 bases, and 9 bases stayed unmatched. Germline CDR1 reads SGDLS; CDR2 reads YYNGEE. CDR3 amino acids: CASKAGVSGDTQYF. The CDR3 DNA reads TGTGCCAGCAAGGCGGGAGTTAGCGGAGATACGCAGTATTTT. Full variable domain (outside the CDR3, taken from reference TRBV9 and TRBJ2-3): DSGVTQTPKHLITATGQRVTLRCSPRSGDLSVYWYQQSLDQGLQFLIQYYNGEERAKGNILERFSAQQFPDLHSELNLSSLELGDSALYFCASKAGVSGDTQYFGPGTRLTVL.

The chain has TRBV5-1 and TRBJ2-6, with D possibly TRBD2 on 5 matching bases. The germline CDR1 and CDR2 sequences are SGHRS and YFSETQ. The CDR3 spans 16 residues. Trimming took 6 bases from V and 0 from J, leaving 13 bases between them. In DNA form, the CDR3 reads TGCGCCAGCAAGAGCGGCGACACCTCTGGGGCCAACGTCCTGACTTTC. Amino acids: CASKSGDTSGANVLTF.

The genes are TRBV27 and TRBJ1-6; TRBD1 matches 9 bases. The CDR3 spans 15 residues. Germline assignment: CDR1 MNHEY and CDR2 SMNVEV (reference sequence). The ends lost 6 bases at V and 10 bases at J; junction bases unmatched: 10. CDR3 sequence: CASRAARTGVSPLHF. CDR3 nucleotide sequence: TGTGCCAGCAGGGCCGCCAGGACAGGGGTATCACCCCTCCACTTT.

This clone was counted a single time. CDR3 amino acids: CASTTGGAQDTEAFF. The CDR3 DNA reads TGTGCCAGCACGACAGGGGGCGCCCAGGACACTGAAGCTTTCTTT. V is TRBV6-5 and J is TRBJ1-1; TRBD1 matches 10 bases. The CDR3 totals 15 residues. Germline V gene data show CDR1 as MNHEY and CDR2 as SVGAGI. V was pared by 7 bases and J by 3 bases, with 8 bases of the junction left unmatched.

The rearrangement joins TRBV6-2 or TRBV6-3 to TRBJ1-2; D perhaps matches TRBD1 (6 bases). In germline, CDR1 is MNHEY, CDR2 SVGEGT. The CDR3 totals 15 residues. Trimming cost V 5 bases and J 4 bases, with 17 bases left between them. CDR3 nucleotide sequence: TGTGCCAGCAGTCCAAGAGGGGGGGCCGGCTATGGCTACACCTTC. This translates into CASSPRGGAGYGYTF.

The chain combines TRBV24-1 with TRBJ1-2; TRBD1 is a possible D gene (5 bases). The CDR3 consists of 13 residues. Trimming shortened V by 1 base and J by 8 bases, and 10 bases separated the two germline ends. From germline, CDR1 is KGHDR and CDR2 SFDVKD. As DNA, the CDR3 is TGTGCCACCAGTGATTTCGGGGGTCAGGGCTACACCTTC. It encodes CATSDFGGQGYTF.